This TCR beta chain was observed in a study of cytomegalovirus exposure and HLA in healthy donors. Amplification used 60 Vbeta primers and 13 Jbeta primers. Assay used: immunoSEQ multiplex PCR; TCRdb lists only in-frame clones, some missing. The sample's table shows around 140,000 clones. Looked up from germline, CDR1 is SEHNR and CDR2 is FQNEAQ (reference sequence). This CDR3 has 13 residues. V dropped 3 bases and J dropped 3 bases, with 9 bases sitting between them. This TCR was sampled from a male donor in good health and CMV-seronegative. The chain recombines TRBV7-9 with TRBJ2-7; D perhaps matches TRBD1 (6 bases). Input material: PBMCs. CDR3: CASSFPGHYEQYF. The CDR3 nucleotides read TGTGCCAGCAGCTTCCCGGGACACTACGAGCAGTACTTC.